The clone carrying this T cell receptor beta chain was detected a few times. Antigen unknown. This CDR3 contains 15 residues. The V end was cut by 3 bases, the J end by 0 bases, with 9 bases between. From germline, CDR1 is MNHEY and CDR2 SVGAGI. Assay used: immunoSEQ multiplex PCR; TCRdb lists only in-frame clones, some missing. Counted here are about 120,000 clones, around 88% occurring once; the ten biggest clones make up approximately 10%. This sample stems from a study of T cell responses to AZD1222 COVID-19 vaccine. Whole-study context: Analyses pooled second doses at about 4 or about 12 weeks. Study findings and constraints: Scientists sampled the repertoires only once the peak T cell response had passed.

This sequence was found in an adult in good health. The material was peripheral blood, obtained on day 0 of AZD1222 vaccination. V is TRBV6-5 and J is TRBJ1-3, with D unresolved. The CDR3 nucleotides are TGTGCCAGCAGTTATGGGGAGGGCTCTGGAAACACCATATATTTT. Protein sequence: CASSYGEGSGNTIYF.